A single sample gave rise to the 6 T cell receptor beta chains below, sequenced in a study of T cells in Graves' hyperthyroidism and ophthalmopathy. TCR beta CDR3 regions were amplified from RNA transcripts. First-round RT-PCR of the TCR CDR3 relied on the HTBI primer set. Using its own MiXCR run on the multiplex PCR reads, TCRdb lists one record per CDR3 protein. The sample has 550,000 to 800,000 distinct CDR3 sequences, about a sixth seen once. Material: blood. Source of these receptors: a man aged 18 to 29 with Graves' hyperthyroidism.

In this sample, this clonotype turned up many times. The chain's CDR3 is CASSATARTSYNEQFF. The DNA for the CDR3 is TGTGCCAGCAGCGCTACGGCCAGGACTTCCTACAATGAGCAGTTCTTC. The rearrangement uses TRBV13 and TRBJ2-1, with D perhaps TRBD2 (5 bases). This CDR3 spans 16 amino acids. In germline, CDR1 is PRHDT, CDR2 FYEKMQ (reference sequence). Trimming stripped 5 bases from V and 1 base from J, with 15 bases between.

This clonotype appeared many times. The genes are TRBV7-3 and TRBJ1-1; 9 positions agree with TRBD1. V lost 4 bases to trimming and J lost 5 bases; unmatched junction nucleotides: 11. The CDR3 runs to 16 residues. The germline V gene has CDR1 SGHTA and CDR2 FQGTGA. CDR3 region: CASSSGLGTGWTEAFF. The DNA of the CDR3 is TGTGCCAGCAGCTCGGGCCTCGGGACAGGGTGGACTGAAGCTTTCTTT.

The chain combines TRBV12-3 or TRBV12-4 with TRBJ1-1; D is ambiguous. Trimming removed 2 bases from V and 7 bases from J, with 5 bases in between. The CDR3 contains 11 residues. CDR3 in DNA: TGTGCCAGCAGTTTATGGGATGAAGCTTTCTTT. It yields the protein CASSLWDEAFF.

This clonotype was counted many times. The chain couples TRBV11-2 to TRBJ1-1; no firm D call. The germline V gene has CDR1 SGHAT and CDR2 FQNNGV. This CDR3 is built from 15 residues. V was trimmed by 1 base and J by 0 bases, leaving 9 bases between them. This CDR3 is CASSLVALMNTEAFF. The CDR3 region has the DNA TGTGCCAGCAGCTTAGTAGCCCTGATGAACACTGAAGCTTTCTTT.

This clonotype has ten or more counts. CDR3 sequence (DNA): TGTGCCAGCAGTCCTACGCCACGGTGGGACCACGAGCAGTACTTC. Translating gives CASSPTPRWDHEQYF. The V gene is TRBV27, the J gene TRBJ2-7; tentatively, D is TRBD1 or TRBD2 (5 bases each). The CDR3 has 15 residues. The V and J ends lost 5 bases and 5 bases respectively, with 19 bases between them. Germline CDR1 and CDR2: MNHEY and SMNVEV (reference sequence).

The chain recombines TRBV18 with TRBJ2-3, with 7 positions matching TRBD2. Germline V lookup: CDR1 KGHSH, CDR2 LQKENI. The length of the CDR3 is 16 residues. V was pared by 8 bases and J by 3 bases, with 14 bases of the junction left unmatched. CDR3 sequence (DNA): TGTGCCAGCAGCCAAGGAGGGAGGGCCGGAACAGATACGCAGTATTTT. Translating gives CASSQGGRAGTDTQYF.